This TCR beta chain is from a study of blood T cell repertoires in COVID-19. Overall study: COVID-19 samples collected from the United States, Italy and Spain covered acute and convalescent phases. The cDNA or gDNA used as material had been derived from T cells, B-cell-depleted T cells, or PBMCs.

Germline V lookup: CDR1 SGHRS, CDR2 YFSETQ. V shed 4 bases, J shed 4 bases, and the junction held 12 bases outside the gene matches. CDR3 length: 17 amino acids. In the authors' workflow: The assay estimated nucleated cells by amplifying reference gene primers. Some clones are missing from TCRdb's copy, which holds only in-frame ones; the method was immunoSEQ multiplex PCR. D and trimming come from the DNA, and the V and J calls and clone size come from that table. Among tens of thousands of clones listed, around 85% were seen once. This rearrangement joins TRBV5-1 to TRBJ2-3; TRBD2 matches 10 bases. Input material: peripheral blood. The clonotype was recovered from a man in his forties or fifties with active COVID-19. The CDR3 DNA reads TGCGCCAGCAGCCAGGGGCTAGCGGGGGCCCTATCAGATACGCAGTATTTT. It translates to CASSQGLAGALSDTQYF. The full variable domain, with the rest looked up from reference TRBV5-1 and TRBJ2-3, is KAGVTQTPRYLIKTRGQQVTLSCSPISGHRSVSWYQQTPGQGLQFLFEYFSETQRNKGNFPGRFSGRQFSNSRSEMNVSTLELGDSALYLCASSQGLAGALSDTQYFGPGTRLTVL.